These 26 T cell receptor beta chains originate from one sample sequenced in a study of T cells in Graves' hyperthyroidism and ophthalmopathy. From RNA transcripts, TCR beta CDR3 regions were amplified. Carried out on the TCR CDR3, a first-round RT-PCR used the HTBI primer set. TCRdb re-derived calls from the multiplex PCR reads in MiXCR, one entry per CDR3 protein. The sample carries roughly 93,000 distinct CDR3 sequences, 40% recorded once. Sequenced input: peripheral blood or thyroid tissue (not recorded which). The receptors originated from a woman aged 25 to 39 with Graves' hyperthyroidism.

At least ten counts were recorded for this clonotype. The gene calls are TRBV2 and TRBJ2-7; TRBD1 aligns across 8 bases. From germline, CDR1 is SNHLY and CDR2 FYNNEI. This CDR3 is built from 15 residues. Germline trimming cut 6 bases from V and 1 base from J; bases unmatched to any gene: 8. The CDR3 sequence is CASSGQGTSSYEQYF. The CDR3 nucleotides are TGTGCCAGCAGCGGACAGGGTACTTCGTCCTACGAGCAGTACTTC.

The table lists this clonotype with many counts. The V and J genes are TRBV7-8 and TRBJ1-4; D is unresolved. The V end was cut by 6 bases, the J end by 4 bases, with 15 bases between. The CDR3 is made up of 15 amino acids. CDR1 is SGHVS, CDR2 FQNEAQ, per germline. This CDR3 is CASRPVGQSNEKLFF. The CDR3 DNA sequence: TGTGCCAGCAGGCCCGTAGGGCAGAGTAATGAAAAACTGTTTTTT.

The V and J genes are TRBV10-3 and TRBJ1-4, with D possibly matching TRBD1 (5 bases). The CDR3 has 16 residues. The V gene lost 5 bases and the J gene lost 0 bases, with 13 bases spanning the gap. Germline values: CDR1 ENHRY, CDR2 SYGVKD. CDR3 DNA: TGTGCCATCAGTCCCGGGACGGACGCAACTAATGAAAAACTGTTTTTT. Its protein is CAISPGTDATNEKLFF.

At least ten counts were recorded for this clonotype. This chain connects TRBV5-1 to TRBJ2-7, with D possibly matching TRBD2 (6 bases). CDR1 is SGHRS and CDR2 is YFSETQ in the germline V gene. V shed 0 bases and J shed 1 base, with 14 bases lying between them. The CDR3 extends over 16 amino acids. The CDR3 is CASSLVGGRTSYEQYF. The CDR3 DNA follows: TGCGCCAGCAGCTTGGTCGGAGGGCGCACGTCCTACGAGCAGTACTTC.

The chain uses TRBV10-3 and TRBJ1-4; D not resolved. Germline CDR1 ENHRY, CDR2 SYGVKD. V lost 3 bases, J lost 8 bases, and 10 bases lay in between. The CDR3 contains 13 residues. In nucleotides, the CDR3 is TGTGCCATCAGTGATGGGTTACACGAAAAACTGTTTTTT. This translates into CAISDGLHEKLFF.

A note on this clonotype: In this CDR3 the conserved last residue, phenylalanine or tryptophan, is missing, so a read error is likely. The DNA is left out, because the CDR3 cannot be placed on it with certainty; the CDR3 is given as TCRdb lists it. CDR3 loop: CASSPPGAL. V gene TRBV12-3 or TRBV12-4 combines with J gene TRBJ1-5. The CDR3 totals 9 residues, both ends included.

This clonotype came up many times. The rearrangement links TRBV9 to TRBJ1-5, with a possible D match to TRBD1 (6 bases). The CDR3 spans 14 residues. V gave up 7 bases and J gave up 6 bases, with 17 bases separating them. Germline CDR1 is SGDLS and CDR2 is YYNGEE. CDR3 nucleotides: TGTGCCAGCTCACCACAGGGCCCCCCTCAGCCCCAGCATTTT. Translating gives CASSPQGPPQPQHF.

This clonotype was detected many times. This chain links TRBV5-1 with TRBJ2-7; TRBD2 matches at 13 bases. The junction had 4 bases not matched to a gene; V was cut back by 3 bases and J by 4 bases. The CDR3 contains 15 residues. The germline CDR1 and CDR2 sequences are SGHRS and YFSETQ. The CDR3 bases are TGCGCCAGCAGCTACTGGACTAGCGGGAGATACGAGCAGTACTTC. It is translated as CASSYWTSGRYEQYF.

Only one count was recorded for this clonotype. The chain carries TRBV7-3 and TRBJ2-7; the match to TRBD2 covers 14 bases. From germline, CDR1 is SGHTA and CDR2 FQGTGA. This CDR3 is built from 21 residues. With V trimmed by 7 bases and J by 7 bases, 27 bases remained unmatched. The chain's CDR3 is CASTLRGWTSGRSTLVGEQYF. The CDR3 DNA is TGTGCCAGCACCCTTAGAGGGTGGACTAGCGGGAGGTCTACCCTGGTGGGGGAGCAGTACTTC.

Only a few counts were recorded for this clonotype. V usage is TRBV28 and J usage is TRBJ2-3; the D is unclear. Trimming removed 7 bases at V and 2 bases at J, with 16 bases between. The CDR3 runs 15 residues. The germline V gene encodes CDR1 MDHEN and CDR2 SYDVKM. CDR3 nucleotides: TGTGCCAGCAACTATGACCAAGACCACACAGATACGCAGTATTTT. It encodes CASNYDQDHTDTQYF.

This clonotype was seen ten or more times. The rearrangement uses TRBV7-9 and TRBJ1-6; D call uncertain. The CDR3 is 13 amino acids. Germline loops: CDR1 SEHNR, CDR2 FQNEAQ (reference sequence). With 3 bases removed from V and 7 bases from J, the gap between germline ends came to 7 bases. The chain's CDR3 is CASSFELNSPLHF. CDR3 DNA sequence: TGTGCCAGCAGCTTCGAGTTGAATTCACCCCTCCACTTT. The full variable domain, completed using reference TRBV7-9 and TRBJ1-6, is DTGVSQNPRHKITKRGQNVTFRCDPISEHNRLYWYRQTLGQGPEFLTYFQNEAQLEKSRLLSDRFSAERPKGSFSTLEIQRTEQGDSAMYLCASSFELNSPLHFGNGTRLTVT.

At least ten counts were recorded for this clonotype. This chain joins TRBV7-9 and TRBJ2-2; D unclear. Trimming left V 11 bases short and J 4 bases short, with 11 bases between. This CDR3 region has 12 residues. CDR1 and CDR2 (germline): SEHNR, FQNEAQ (reference sequence). Here the CDR3 reads CALKWGTGELFF. CDR3 nucleotide sequence: TGTGCCCTCAAGTGGGGCACCGGGGAGCTGTTTTTT.

The sample holds many counts of this clonotype. V is TRBV27 and J is TRBJ2-5, with 15 bases that match TRBD2. Germline trimming cut 5 bases from V and 4 bases from J; bases unmatched to any gene: 8. The CDR3 extends over 17 amino acids. The germline gives CDR1 MNHEY, CDR2 SMNVEV (reference sequence). CDR3 protein: CASSPGLAGGPVETQYF. DNA for the CDR3: TGTGCCAGCAGTCCCGGACTAGCGGGAGGGCCGGTAGAGACCCAGTACTTC.

In regard to this clonotype: A single base separates this from a much larger clone, so it may be a read error. Here the CDR3 reads CANTVGQGTRYGYTF. The CDR3 nucleotides read TGTGCCAACACAGTCGGGCAGGGAACCCGCTATGGCTACACCTTC. The chain couples TRBV28 to TRBJ1-2; weak D call: TRBD1 (5 bases). The ends were cut back, 10 bases at V and 4 bases at J, with 22 bases in the middle. This CDR3 spans 15 amino acids. Germline CDR1 reads MDHEN; CDR2 reads SYDVKM.

This clonotype was counted many times. This chain joins TRBV3-1 and TRBJ2-7, with 11 bases identical to TRBD2. The V gene end was trimmed by 5 bases and the J gene end by 5 bases; junction bases not matched to a gene: 11. From germline, CDR1 is LGHDT and CDR2 YNNKEL (reference sequence). The CDR3 runs 16 residues. This CDR3 is CASSDAPTSGADEQYF. In nucleotides, the CDR3 is TGTGCCAGCAGCGATGCCCCGACTAGCGGGGCCGACGAGCAGTACTTC.

This clonotype was seen ten or more times. The V gene is TRBV11-2, the J gene TRBJ1-5; D unresolved. CDR3 length: 16 residues. Per the germline V gene, CDR1 is SGHAT and CDR2 is FQNNGV. The V end was cut by 6 bases, the J end by 0 bases, with 15 bases between. The CDR3 region is CASSPIHAASNQPQHF. In nucleotides, the CDR3 is TGTGCCAGCAGTCCTATTCACGCCGCTAGCAATCAGCCCCAGCATTTT. The variable domain in full, with the rest retrieved from reference TRBV11-2 and TRBJ1-5, is EAGVAQSPRYKIIEKRQSVAFWCNPISGHATLYWYQQILGQGPKLLIQFQNNGVVDDSQLPKDRFSAERLKGVDSTLKIQPAKLEDSAVYLCASSPIHAASNQPQHFGDGTRLSIL.

This clonotype was seen many times. The V and J genes are TRBV11-2 and TRBJ1-6, with a weak D call TRBD1 (5 bases). V was shortened by 3 bases and J by 10 bases, with 7 bases between the two germline ends. The CDR3 has 12 residues. Germline V lookup: CDR1 SGHAT, CDR2 FQNNGV. The CDR3 DNA is TGTGCCAGCAGCTTGGCAGGGTCACCCCTCCACTTT. Encoded protein: CASSLAGSPLHF.

The table lists this clonotype with many counts. The chain couples TRBV12-3 or TRBV12-4 to TRBJ2-2; no clear D gene. Trimming cost V 3 bases and J 5 bases, with 10 bases left between them. The CDR3 runs 14 residues. The chain's CDR3 is CASSFGSWTGELFF. As DNA, the CDR3 is TGTGCCAGCAGTTTTGGTAGCTGGACCGGGGAGCTGTTTTTT.

This clonotype was observed at least ten times. This chain joins TRBV11-2 and TRBJ2-3; possible D gene TRBD2, 6 bases. V dropped 5 bases and J dropped 2 bases, with 14 bases sitting between them. This CDR3 spans 15 amino acids. Germline values: CDR1 SGHAT, CDR2 FQNNGV. The CDR3 protein is CASSQGTYDTDTQYF. The CDR3 DNA reads TGTGCCAGCAGCCAAGGGACTTACGACACAGATACGCAGTATTTT.

This rearrangement joins TRBV7-9 to TRBJ2-5; 7 bases are a match to TRBD1. The CDR3 has 14 residues. V shed 8 bases and J 2 bases; nucleotides not matched to a gene: 8. Per the germline V gene, CDR1 is SEHNR and CDR2 is FQNEAQ (reference sequence). In DNA form, the CDR3 reads TGTGCCAGCTCCGGGACAGCGGAGCAAGAGACCCAGTACTTC. Residues: CASSGTAEQETQYF.

This clonotype was observed at least ten times. This sequence joins TRBV9 and TRBJ1-6; D is possibly TRBD1 (5 bases). The ends were cut back, 0 bases at V and 14 bases at J, with 18 bases in the middle. The germline gives CDR1 SGDLS, CDR2 YYNGEE. This CDR3 spans 15 amino acids. CDR3: CASSVESGRPKSLHF. The CDR3 DNA reads as TGTGCCAGCAGCGTAGAGTCGGGGCGACCCAAGTCCCTCCACTTT.

This chain joins TRBV11-1 and TRBJ1-2; possible D gene TRBD1, 6 bases. Germline CDR1 is SGHAT and CDR2 is FQDESV (reference sequence). The ends were cut back, 1 base at V and 8 bases at J, with 14 bases in the middle. The CDR3 has 14 residues. CDR3 in amino acids: CASSLEGGRDGYTF. The CDR3, as DNA: TGTGCCAGCAGCTTAGAGGGGGGGAGGGACGGCTACACCTTC.

This clonotype was detected ten times or more. The chain combines TRBV6-5 with TRBJ1-2; D perhaps matches TRBD1 (6 bases). Germline-derived CDR1 and CDR2 are MNHEY and SVGAGI. The germline V and J ends were trimmed by 4 bases and 2 bases, with 11 bases remaining between them. CDR3 length equals 14 residues. CDR3 protein: CASSLGDRNYGYTF. The CDR3 DNA is TGTGCCAGCAGTTTGGGCGACAGGAACTATGGCTACACCTTC.

This clonotype has a count of ten or more. The chain has TRBV19 and TRBJ1-1; D not resolved. The CDR3 contains 18 residues. Trimming cost V 2 bases and J 0 bases, with 19 bases left between them. CDR1 is LNHDA, CDR2 SQIVND, per germline (reference sequence). CDR3 sequence: CASSISLREALLNTEAFF. In DNA form, the CDR3 reads TGTGCCAGTAGTATAAGTCTACGGGAGGCTCTCTTGAACACTGAAGCTTTCTTT.

This clonotype was observed at least ten times. V gene TRBV9 combines with J gene TRBJ2-3; no clear D gene. The CDR3 is 12 amino acids. Between the trimmed V and J ends, which lost 0 bases and 7 bases, there was a span of 6 bases. Germline V CDR1 and CDR2: SGDLS, YYNGEE. DNA for the CDR3: TGTGCCAGCAGCGTAGACGTTTATACGCAGTATTTT. It specifies CASSVDVYTQYF.

This clonotype was seen many times. CDR3 sequence reads: CASSFFGRGAAFF. The CDR3 DNA follows: TGTGCCAGCAGCTTTTTCGGGAGGGGGGCTGCTTTCTTT. The chain combines TRBV5-6 with TRBJ1-1; tentatively, D is TRBD1 (6 bases). This CDR3 has 13 amino acids. Trimming stripped 2 bases from V and 11 bases from J, with 16 bases between. CDR1 is SGHDT, CDR2 YYEEEE, per germline.